This T cell receptor (beta chain) appears in the sequencing data of a study of OX40 agonist ivuxolimab in advanced cancers. Study background: It was ivuxolimab, an agonistic anti-OX40 (CD134) antibody, that patients were treated with. Ivuxolimab doses were 0.01, 0.1, 0.3, 1.5, 3 or 10 mg/kg every 2 weeks.

In regard to this clone: Its antigen is unidentified.

This CDR3 is 16 amino acids long. CDR1 and CDR2 from the germline V gene are LNHDA and SQIVND (reference sequence). The J segment lost 2 bases and the V segment lost 0 bases, leaving 5 bases of the junction unmatched. Notes on the study in general: In CD8+ T cells, expanded clones were on average more numerous than in CD4+.

Using immunoSEQ multiplex PCR, the repertoire was profiled, and TCRdb retains in-frame clones only, with some absent. The table has around 72,000 clones, roughly 89% seen once. The sequence derives from an adult with an advanced solid tumor such as melanoma, head and neck, liver or kidney cancer. Sample: CD4+ or CD8+ T cells sorted from blood, taken in a trial of the OX40 agonist ivuxolimab. This sequence joins TRBV19 and TRBJ2-3, with TRBD2 matching over 7 bases. In DNA form, the CDR3 reads TGTGCCAGTAGTATAGAGGGGGACTACCCCACAGATACGCAGTATTTT. Residues: CASSIEGDYPTDTQYF.